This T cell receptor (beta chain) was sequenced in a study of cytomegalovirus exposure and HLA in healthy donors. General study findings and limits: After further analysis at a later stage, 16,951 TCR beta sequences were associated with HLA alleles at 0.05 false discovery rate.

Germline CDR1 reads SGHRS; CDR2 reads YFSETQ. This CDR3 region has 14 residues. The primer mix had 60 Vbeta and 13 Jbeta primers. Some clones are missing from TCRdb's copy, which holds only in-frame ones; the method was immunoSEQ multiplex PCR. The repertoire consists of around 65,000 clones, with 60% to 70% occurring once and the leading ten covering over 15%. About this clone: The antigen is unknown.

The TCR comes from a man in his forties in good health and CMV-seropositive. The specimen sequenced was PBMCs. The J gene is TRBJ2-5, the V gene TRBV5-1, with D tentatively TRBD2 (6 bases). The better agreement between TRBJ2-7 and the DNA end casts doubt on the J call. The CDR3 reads CASSPDSGTYEQYF. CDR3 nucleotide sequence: TGCGCCAGCAGCCCCGATAGCGGTACCTACGAGCAGTACTTC.